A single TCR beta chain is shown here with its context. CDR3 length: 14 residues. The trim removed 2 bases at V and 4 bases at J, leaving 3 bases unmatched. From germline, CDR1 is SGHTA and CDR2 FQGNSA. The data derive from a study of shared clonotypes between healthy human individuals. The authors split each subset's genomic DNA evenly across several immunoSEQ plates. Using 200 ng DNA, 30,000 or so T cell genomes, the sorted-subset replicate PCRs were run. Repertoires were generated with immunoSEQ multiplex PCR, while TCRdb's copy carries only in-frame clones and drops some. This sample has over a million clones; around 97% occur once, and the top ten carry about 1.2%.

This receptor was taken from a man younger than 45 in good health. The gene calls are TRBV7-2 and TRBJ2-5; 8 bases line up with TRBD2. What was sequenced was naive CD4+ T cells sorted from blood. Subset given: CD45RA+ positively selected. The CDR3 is CASSLPGLVETQYF. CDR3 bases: TGTGCCAGCAGCTTACCGGGACTAGTAGAGACCCAGTACTTC.